A selection of T cell receptor beta chains follows, all from one sample in a study of T cell responses to AZD1222 COVID-19 vaccine. Clones were read by immunoSEQ multiplex PCR, and TCRdb kept only the in-frame ones, dropping some. The data contain 130,000 to 150,000 clones, roughly four fifths of them singletons. The source material was peripheral blood, sampled on day 0 of MenACWY control vaccination. All receptors derive from an adult in good health. Each CDR3 is given with its conserved first and last residue. The D gene is left open where the match is weak. A row's size may be missing; if present it is once, few, many or a size class.

j_call,d_call,clone_size,v_call,cdr3_aa,cdr3_nt
TRBJ2-5,TRBD1,.,TRBV4-2,CASSAQGRETQYF,TGTGCCAGCAGCGCACAGGGGCGAGAGACCCAGTACTTC
TRBJ2-1,TRBD1,once,TRBV29-1,CSVADRGGYNEQFF,TGCAGCGTCGCGGACAGGGGAGGCTACAATGAGCAGTTCTTC
TRBJ1-4,.,.,TRBV5-1,CASSLTGQSNEKLFF,TGCGCCAGCAGCCTAACCGGCCAATCGAACGAAAAACTGTTTTTT
TRBJ1-5,.,.,TRBV7-8,CASSSKRGNSNQPQHF,TGTGCCAGCAGCTCTAAACGGGGTAATAGCAATCAGCCCCAGCATTTT
TRBJ1-3,TRBD1,few,TRBV5-4,CASSSAQGRGNTIYF,TGTGCCAGCAGCTCCGCACAGGGGAGGGGAAACACCATATATTTT
TRBJ1-6,.,.,TRBV2,CASSEDIGYNSPLHF,TGTGCCAGCAGTGAGGACATCGGCTATAATTCACCCCTCCACTTT
TRBJ1-5,.,.,TRBV4-1,CASSQRDNQPQHF,TGCGCCAGCAGCCAACGTGACAATCAGCCCCAGCATTTT
TRBJ2-3,TRBD1,.,TRBV7-7,CASSLGTGPPDTQYF,TGTGCCAGCAGCTTAGGGACAGGCCCGCCGGATACGCAGTATTTT
TRBJ1-6,.,.,TRBV5-1,CASSPDGSSYNSPLHF,TGCGCCAGCAGCCCGGATGGAAGCTCCTATAATTCACCCCTCCACTTT
TRBJ1-1,.,.,TRBV13,CASSLDLPGAFF,TGTGCCAGCAGCTTGGACCTCCCTGGAGCTTTCTTT
TRBJ1-3,TRBD1,.,TRBV7-8,CASSRPGTGRGNTIYF,TGTGCCAGCAGCAGACCCGGGACAGGGCGCGGAAACACCATATATTTT
TRBJ2-5,.,.,TRBV12-3/TRBV12-4,CASSLSSTKTQYF,TGTGCCAGCAGTTTATCTAGTACTAAGACCCAGTACTTC
TRBJ2-5,TRBD1,.,TRBV5-1,CASSLEGGEETQYF,TGCGCCAGCAGCTTGGAAGGGGGCGAAGAGACCCAGTACTTC
TRBJ1-2,.,once,TRBV19,CASRAQGTIHYGYTF,TGTGCCAGTAGGGCTCAGGGGACTATACACTATGGCTACACCTTC
TRBJ1-2,.,.,TRBV20-1,CSVLWREAF,TGCAGTGTTCTTTGGAGGGAGGCTTTC
TRBJ2-1,TRBD2,.,TRBV3-1/TRBV3-2,CASSSSGGAREQFF,TGTGCCAGCAGCTCTAGCGGGGGGGCCCGCGAGCAGTTCTTC
TRBJ2-5,TRBD1,few,TRBV9,CASSPGQTPSRETQYF,TGTGCCAGCAGCCCGGGACAGACGCCCTCCAGAGAGACCCAGTACTTC
TRBJ2-5,.,.,TRBV6-1,CASSERIGTQYF,TGTGCCAGCAGTGAACGTATTGGGACCCAGTACTTC
TRBJ1-2,.,.,TRBV19,CASSIEGGKPGYTF,TGTGCCAGTAGTATAGAGGGGGGCAAACCTGGCTACACCTTC
TRBJ1-3,.,.,TRBV20-1,CSAGDTTTGNTIYF,TGCAGTGCTGGTGACACAACGACTGGAAACACCATATATTTT
TRBJ1-1,.,.,TRBV3-1/TRBV3-2,CASSQLFGDTEAFF,TGTGCCAGCAGCCAATTATTTGGCGACACTGAAGCTTTCTTT
TRBJ1-1,.,.,TRBV12-3/TRBV12-4,CASSEWGTEAFF,TGTGCCAGCAGCGAGTGGGGCACTGAAGCTTTCTTT
TRBJ2-7,TRBD2,few,TRBV10-2,CASSDVRRGGSYEQYF,TGCGCCAGCAGTGATGTGAGGCGGGGGGGCTCCTACGAGCAGTACTTC
TRBJ2-1,TRBD2,.,TRBV19,CASSLGTSGYNEQFF,TGTGCCAGTAGCCTCGGGACTAGCGGCTACAATGAGCAGTTCTTC
TRBJ1-2,.,.,TRBV7-8,CASSLAHGRVDGYTF,TGTGCCAGCAGCTTAGCGCACGGCAGGGTGGATGGCTACACCTTC
TRBJ2-6,.,once,TRBV5-4,CASSKGGANVLTF,TGTGCCAGCAGCAAGGGGGGGGCCAACGTCCTGACTTTC
TRBJ1-1,TRBD1,.,TRBV27,CASSYRGGDTEAFF,TGTGCCAGCAGCTACAGGGGAGGGGACACTGAAGCTTTCTTT
TRBJ2-5,.,.,TRBV20-1,CSARHGETQYF,TGCAGTGCTAGACACGGGGAGACCCAGTACTTC
TRBJ2-1,TRBD1,.,TRBV7-8,CASSLQGATYNEQFF,TGTGCCAGCAGCCTACAGGGGGCAACCTACAATGAGCAGTTCTTC